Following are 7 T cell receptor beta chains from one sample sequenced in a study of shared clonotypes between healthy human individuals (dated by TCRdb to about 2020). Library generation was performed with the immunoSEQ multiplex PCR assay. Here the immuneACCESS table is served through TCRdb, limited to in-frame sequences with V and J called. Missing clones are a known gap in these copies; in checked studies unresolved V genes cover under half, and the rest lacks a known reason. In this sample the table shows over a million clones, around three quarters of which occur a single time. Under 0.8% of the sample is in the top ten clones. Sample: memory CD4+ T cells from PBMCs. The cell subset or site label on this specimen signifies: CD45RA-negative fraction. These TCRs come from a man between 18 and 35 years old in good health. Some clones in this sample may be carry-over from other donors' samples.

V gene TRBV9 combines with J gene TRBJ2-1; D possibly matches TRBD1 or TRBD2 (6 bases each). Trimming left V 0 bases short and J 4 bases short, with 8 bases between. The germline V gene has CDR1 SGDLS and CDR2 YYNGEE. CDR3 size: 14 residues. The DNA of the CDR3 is TGTGCCAGCAGCGTAGCGGGGGCTTACAATGAGCAGTTCTTC. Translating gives CASSVAGAYNEQFF.

For the CDR3, the DNA is TGTGCCAGCAGTTACGGCGGGCGCCGGGGGAATGAGCAGTTCTTC. As protein: CASSYGGRRGNEQFF. The chain combines TRBV6-5 with TRBJ2-1, with D tentatively TRBD2 (6 bases). In germline, CDR1 is MNHEY, CDR2 SVGAGI. V shed 2 bases and J shed 7 bases, with 15 bases lying between them. The CDR3 contains 15 residues.

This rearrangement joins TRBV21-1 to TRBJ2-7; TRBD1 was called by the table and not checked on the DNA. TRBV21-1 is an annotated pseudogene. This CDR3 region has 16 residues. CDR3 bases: TGTGCCAGCAGCAAAGAGAGAAGGGACAACTCCTACGAGCAGTACTTC. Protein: CASSKERRDNSYEQYF.

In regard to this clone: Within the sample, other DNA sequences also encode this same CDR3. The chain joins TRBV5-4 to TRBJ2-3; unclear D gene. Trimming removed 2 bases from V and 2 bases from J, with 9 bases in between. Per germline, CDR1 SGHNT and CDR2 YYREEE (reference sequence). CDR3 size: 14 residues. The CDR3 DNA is TGTGCCAGCAGCTTCCGTCGTGACACAGATACGCAGTATTTT. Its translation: CASSFRRDTDTQYF.

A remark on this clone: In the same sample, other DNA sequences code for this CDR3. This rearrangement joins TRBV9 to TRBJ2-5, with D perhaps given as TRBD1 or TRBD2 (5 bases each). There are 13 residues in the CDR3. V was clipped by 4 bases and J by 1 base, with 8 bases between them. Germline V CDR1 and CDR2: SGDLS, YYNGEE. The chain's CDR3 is CASSRGPQETQYF. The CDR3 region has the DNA TGTGCCAGCAGCAGGGGACCCCAAGAGACCCAGTACTTC.

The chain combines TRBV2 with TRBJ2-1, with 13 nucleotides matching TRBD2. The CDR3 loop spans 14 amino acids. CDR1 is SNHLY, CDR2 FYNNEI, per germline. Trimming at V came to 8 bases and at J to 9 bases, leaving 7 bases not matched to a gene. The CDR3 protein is CASHRTSGSSEQFF. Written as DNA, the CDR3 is TGTGCCAGCCACAGGACTAGCGGGAGCAGTGAGCAGTTCTTC. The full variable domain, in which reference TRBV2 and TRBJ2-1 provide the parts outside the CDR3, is EPEVTQTPSHQVTQMGQEVILRCVPISNHLYFYWYRQILGQKVEFLVSFYNNEISEKSEIFDDQFSVERPDGSNFTLKIRSTKLEDSAMYFCASHRTSGSSEQFFGPGTRLTVL.

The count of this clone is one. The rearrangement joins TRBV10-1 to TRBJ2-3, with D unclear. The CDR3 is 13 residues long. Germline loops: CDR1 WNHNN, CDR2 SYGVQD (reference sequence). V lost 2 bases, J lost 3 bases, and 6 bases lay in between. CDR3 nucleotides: TGCGCCAGCAGTGAGAGCTCTACAGATACGCAGTATTTT. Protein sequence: CASSESSTDTQYF.